This TCR beta chain originates from a study of cytomegalovirus exposure and HLA in healthy donors. Study-level findings and limits: Evidence from a later analysis indicated that most CMV-associated TCR beta chains looked HLA-restricted. Across donors, most TCRs were seen rarely, yet some public ones were widespread. Based on reports, TCR beta sequences accurately predicted HLA-A and HLA-B alleles for most subjects. In a later analysis, TCR beta V- and J-gene trimming showed a link to a missense DCLRE1C variant.

Germline values: CDR1 SNHLY, CDR2 FYNNEI. The V end lost 1 base, the J end lost 5 bases, and 5 bases lay between the germline ends. The CDR3 has 12 amino acids. As regards this clone: Its antigen is unknown.

The study ran its PCR with 60 Vbeta and 13 Jbeta primers. Repertoires were generated with immunoSEQ multiplex PCR, while TCRdb's copy carries only in-frame clones and drops some. The sample comprises approximately 150,000 clones, over 75% of which are singletons, and 1.5% to 2% rests with the top ten. V usage is TRBV2 and J usage is TRBJ2-5; TRBD2 might be the D (5 bases). The clonotype was recovered from a woman aged 25 to 39 in good health and CMV-seronegative. The sequenced sample consisted of PBMCs. The CDR3 loop is CASSEERETQYF. Here the CDR3 DNA reads TGTGCCAGCAGTGAAGAGCGGGAGACCCAGTACTTC.